This T cell receptor beta chain was captured by sequencing in a study of shared clonotypes between healthy human individuals. Study-level findings and limits: Memory subsets had estimated richness that was generally smaller than that of naive subsets. Relative to their counterparts shared across all four donors, non-shared clonotypes exhibited diminished generation probabilities.

DNA at about 190 ng, about 30,000 T cell genomes, went into sorted-subset replicate PCRs. Clones were sequenced by immunoSEQ multiplex PCR, and TCRdb holds only the in-frame ones, with some missing. Counted here are roughly 590,000 clones, 95% to 96% occurring once; the ten biggest clones make up approximately 0.1%. Naive CD8 cells, CD45RO-negative and positively selected for CCR7, excluded terminally differentiated effector memory CD45RA+ cells. Per the germline V gene, CDR1 is MNHEY and CDR2 is SMNVEV (reference sequence). The CDR3 spans 14 residues. The germline V and J ends were trimmed by 2 bases and 4 bases, with 9 bases remaining between them. This clone came up once. Its matching antigen is unknown.

The V and J genes are TRBV27 and TRBJ1-5; D is unresolved. The receptor comes from a woman in her twenties or thirties in good health. The sequencing input was naive CD8+ T cells sorted from blood. CDR3 nucleotide sequence: TGTGCCAGCAGTTTAAGCGGAGAGAATCAGCCCCAGCATTTT. Translation: CASSLSGENQPQHF.